This is a list of T cell receptor beta chains from one sample in a study of Ad26.COV2.S vaccination and SARS-CoV-2 variants. Using immunoSEQ multiplex PCR, the repertoire was profiled, and TCRdb retains in-frame clones only, with some absent. There are more than 150,000 clones in the sample; roughly 85% occur only once, and 4.5% to 7.5% lies in the top ten. The sample here was peripheral blood, taken after recovery from COVID-19. These receptors all come from a human donor who had recovered from COVID-19. Each CDR3 is given with its conserved first and last residue. A D gene is named only where the DNA matches it firmly. Expanded clones are given a class, and other clones once, few, many or no size at all.

abundance: NA; v_gene: TRBV5-1; d_gene: TRBD2; j_gene: TRBJ2-3; CDR3aa: CASSRPPSGLGADTQYF; CDR3nt: TGCGCCAGCAGCCGTCCCCCTAGCGGTCTAGGGGCAGATACGCAGTATTTT
abundance: NA; v_gene: TRBV4-1; d_gene: NA; j_gene: TRBJ2-3; CDR3aa: CASSPFQRSTDTQYF; CDR3nt: TGCGCCAGCAGCCCCTTCCAGCGGAGCACAGATACGCAGTATTTT
abundance: NA; v_gene: TRBV12-3/TRBV12-4; d_gene: NA; j_gene: TRBJ1-1; CDR3aa: CASRRGQRPAFF; CDR3nt: TGTGCCAGCAGGCGAGGACAGCGGCCAGCTTTCTTT
abundance: NA; v_gene: TRBV15; d_gene: TRBD2; j_gene: TRBJ2-3; CDR3aa: CATSRDRLAGTDTQYF; CDR3nt: TGTGCCACCAGCAGAGATCGGCTAGCGGGAACTGATACGCAGTATTTT
abundance: NA; v_gene: TRBV7-6; d_gene: NA; j_gene: TRBJ2-5; CDR3aa: CASSLEGKGTQYF; CDR3nt: TGTGCCAGCAGCTTGGAGGGCAAGGGGACCCAGTACTTC
abundance: NA; v_gene: TRBV3-1/TRBV3-2; d_gene: NA; j_gene: TRBJ2-7; CDR3aa: CASSQASAGEQYF; CDR3nt: TGTGCCAGCAGCCAAGCCTCCGCGGGCGAGCAGTACTTC
abundance: once; v_gene: TRBV27; d_gene: TRBD1; j_gene: TRBJ2-1; CDR3aa: CASSSGTGGAGDEQFF; CDR3nt: TGTGCCAGCAGTTCCGGGACAGGGGGCGCCGGCGATGAGCAGTTCTTC
abundance: NA; v_gene: TRBV4-1; d_gene: NA; j_gene: TRBJ1-5; CDR3aa: CASSLQEGRPGSNQPQHF; CDR3nt: TGCGCCAGCAGTCTACAGGAGGGCAGGCCGGGGAGCAATCAGCCCCAGCATTTT
abundance: NA; v_gene: TRBV19; d_gene: NA; j_gene: TRBJ2-2; CDR3aa: CASRYTGELFF; CDR3nt: TGTGCCAGTCGTTACACCGGGGAGCTGTTTTTT
abundance: NA; v_gene: TRBV7-2; d_gene: NA; j_gene: TRBJ1-1; CDR3aa: CASSLGTGIMAFF; CDR3nt: TGTGCCAGCAGCTTAGGAACAGGGATAATGGCTTTCTTT
abundance: NA; v_gene: TRBV6-5; d_gene: TRBD2; j_gene: TRBJ2-3; CDR3aa: CASKLAGGRDTQYF; CDR3nt: TGTGCCAGCAAACTAGCGGGAGGTCGGGATACGCAGTATTTT
abundance: once; v_gene: TRBV7-3; d_gene: TRBD2; j_gene: TRBJ2-3; CDR3aa: CASSSYAGGAPDTQYF; CDR3nt: TGTGCCAGCAGCTCGTACGCCGGGGGGGCCCCAGATACGCAGTATTTT
abundance: NA; v_gene: TRBV9; d_gene: NA; j_gene: TRBJ1-2; CDR3aa: CASSVDQQGTGYTF; CDR3nt: TGTGCCAGCAGCGTAGATCAGCAGGGTACTGGCTACACCTTC
abundance: NA; v_gene: TRBV12-5; d_gene: NA; j_gene: TRBJ2-1; CDR3aa: CASGLARRGGGNEQFF; CDR3nt: TGTGCTAGTGGTTTGGCCCGACGGGGAGGAGGCAATGAGCAGTTCTTC
abundance: NA; v_gene: TRBV6-5; d_gene: NA; j_gene: TRBJ2-7; CDR3aa: CASSYSPPGTYEQYF; CDR3nt: TGTGCCAGCAGTTACTCCCCCCCGGGGACCTACGAGCAGTACTTC
abundance: few; v_gene: TRBV5-6; d_gene: NA; j_gene: TRBJ1-6; CDR3aa: CASSLTGRGSPLHF; CDR3nt: TGTGCCAGCAGCCTTACCGGACGGGGATCACCCCTCCACTTT
abundance: once; v_gene: TRBV27; d_gene: NA; j_gene: TRBJ2-6; CDR3aa: CASSSRTHSGANVLTF; CDR3nt: TGTGCCAGCAGTTCCCGGACACACTCTGGGGCCAACGTCCTGACTTTC
abundance: once; v_gene: TRBV30; d_gene: TRBD1; j_gene: TRBJ2-5; CDR3aa: CAWEGAYQETQYF; CDR3nt: TGTGCCTGGGAGGGGGCCTACCAAGAGACCCAGTACTTC
abundance: NA; v_gene: TRBV5-8; d_gene: TRBD1; j_gene: TRBJ1-1; CDR3aa: CASTPGQGIWNTEAFF; CDR3nt: TGTGCCAGCACTCCGGGACAGGGGATTTGGAACACTGAAGCTTTCTTT
abundance: NA; v_gene: TRBV24-1; d_gene: TRBD1; j_gene: TRBJ1-6; CDR3aa: CATSRQGDSPLHF; CDR3nt: TGTGCCACCAGTAGGCAGGGGGATTCACCCCTCCACTTT
abundance: NA; v_gene: TRBV5-1; d_gene: NA; j_gene: TRBJ2-2; CDR3aa: CASSLQTDNTGELFF; CDR3nt: TGCGCCAGCAGCTTGCAGACAGATAACACCGGGGAGCTGTTTTTT
abundance: NA; v_gene: TRBV7-2; d_gene: TRBD2; j_gene: TRBJ2-1; CDR3aa: CASSLARLAGAYNEQFF; CDR3nt: TGTGCCAGCAGCTTAGCGCGGCTAGCGGGGGCCTACAATGAGCAGTTCTTC
abundance: NA; v_gene: TRBV7-3; d_gene: NA; j_gene: TRBJ2-7; CDR3aa: CASSLTGGYEQYF; CDR3nt: TGTGCCAGCAGCTTAACAGGGGGCTACGAGCAGTACTTC
abundance: NA; v_gene: TRBV11-3; d_gene: NA; j_gene: TRBJ1-1; CDR3aa: CASSLRGEGTEAFF; CDR3nt: TGTGCCAGCAGCTTAAGAGGGGAGGGCACTGAAGCTTTCTTT
abundance: NA; v_gene: TRBV7-9; d_gene: NA; j_gene: TRBJ1-1; CDR3aa: CASSRRAVGLMWNTEAFF; CDR3nt: TGTGCCAGCAGCAGGAGAGCCGTGGGGCTCATGTGGAACACTGAAGCTTTCTTT
abundance: once; v_gene: TRBV2; d_gene: TRBD1; j_gene: TRBJ2-1; CDR3aa: CASRALQGASYNEQFF; CDR3nt: TGTGCCAGCAGGGCCCTACAGGGGGCCTCCTACAATGAGCAGTTCTTC
abundance: NA; v_gene: TRBV5-6; d_gene: NA; j_gene: TRBJ1-1; CDR3aa: CASSLWGAEAFF; CDR3nt: TGTGCCAGCAGCTTGTGGGGGGCTGAAGCTTTCTTT
abundance: NA; v_gene: TRBV7-2; d_gene: NA; j_gene: TRBJ2-1; CDR3aa: CASSSQGGGYNEQFF; CDR3nt: TGTGCCAGCAGCTCACAGGGGGGGGGTTACAATGAGCAGTTCTTC
abundance: NA; v_gene: TRBV5-5; d_gene: NA; j_gene: TRBJ1-1; CDR3aa: CASRTTPGHMNTEAFF; CDR3nt: TGTGCCAGCAGGACAACTCCGGGACATATGAACACTGAAGCTTTCTTT
abundance: NA; v_gene: TRBV9; d_gene: TRBD2; j_gene: TRBJ2-3; CDR3aa: CASSVGLAGTDTQYF; CDR3nt: TGTGCCAGCAGCGTAGGGCTAGCGGGCACAGATACGCAGTATTTT
abundance: NA; v_gene: TRBV7-3; d_gene: NA; j_gene: TRBJ1-3; CDR3aa: CASSEGSRNTIYF; CDR3nt: TGTGCCAGCAGCGAAGGATCTAGAAACACCATATATTTT
abundance: NA; v_gene: TRBV12-3/TRBV12-4; d_gene: NA; j_gene: TRBJ1-1; CDR3aa: CASSLAMNTEAFF; CDR3nt: TGTGCCAGCAGTTTAGCGATGAACACTGAAGCTTTCTTT
abundance: NA; v_gene: TRBV5-1; d_gene: NA; j_gene: TRBJ1-4; CDR3aa: CASSLGGLSEKLFF; CDR3nt: TGCGCCAGCAGCTTGGGAGGGTTGAGTGAAAAACTGTTTTTT
abundance: NA; v_gene: TRBV29-1; d_gene: NA; j_gene: TRBJ1-2; CDR3aa: CSVVGQGKGGYTF; CDR3nt: TGCAGCGTTGTCGGGCAGGGAAAAGGGGGCTACACCTTC
abundance: NA; v_gene: TRBV6-6; d_gene: NA; j_gene: TRBJ1-5; CDR3aa: CASSYANRRQPQHF; CDR3nt: TGTGCCAGCAGTTACGCTAACAGACGACAGCCCCAGCATTTT
abundance: NA; v_gene: TRBV25-1; d_gene: NA; j_gene: TRBJ2-1; CDR3aa: CASSDPWYEQFF; CDR3nt: TGTGCCAGCAGCGACCCCTGGTATGAGCAGTTCTTC
abundance: NA; v_gene: TRBV29-1; d_gene: NA; j_gene: TRBJ2-7; CDR3aa: CSVDEGYEQYF; CDR3nt: TGCAGCGTTGACGAGGGCTACGAGCAGTACTTC